The text below deals with one T cell receptor (beta chain). Antigen unknown. This record comes from a study of cytomegalovirus exposure and HLA in healthy donors. Findings and caveats of the study: Sequencing had likely introduced a cluster of highly shared sequence variants as an artifact.

Looked up from germline, CDR1 is WSHSY and CDR2 is SAAADI. CDR3 length: 22 amino acids. Unmatched junction bases numbered 23, after V lost 7 bases and J lost 0 bases. Both 60 Vbeta primers and 13 Jbeta primers went into the PCR. This table comes from immunoSEQ multiplex PCR, and its TCRdb copy is limited to in-frame clones, with some not included. The data contain about 300,000 clones, around 86% of them singletons. The chain couples TRBV10-2 to TRBJ2-3; 12 nucleotides align to TRBD2. The receptor was isolated from a man aged 35-49 years in good health and CMV-seropositive. Sequencing was carried out using PBMCs. CDR3 coding DNA: TGCGCCAGCATGGGTCTAGCGGGAGGGCCGCAATATGCTATACTTAGCACAGATACGCAGTATTTT. It specifies CASMGLAGGPQYAILSTDTQYF.